Listed here are 11 T cell receptor beta chains from one sample, sequenced in a study of CXCR3-negative and CXCR3-positive naive CD8 T cells. TRB cDNA libraries were made by UMI-labeled 5' RACE. TCRdb derives one entry per CDR3 protein from the 5' RACE reads, leaving out DNA. The table lists over 100,000 distinct CDR3 sequences. Source material: naive CXCR3- CD8+ T cells from blood. Specified subset: CD45RO-CCR7+CD27+CD95- naive CD8+ T cells lacking CXCR3 (TNR3-). These receptors came from a human donor in good health. Some clones in this sample may be carry-over from other donors' samples.

This chain connects TRBV5-1 to TRBJ2-3. CDR3 length: 11 residues. Germline CDR1 reads SGHRS; CDR2 reads YFSETQ. CDR3 protein: CASSLADTQYF.

This chain links TRBV15 with TRBJ2-6; TCRdb names TRBD1, which stays unverified in the absence of DNA. Germline V gene data show CDR1 as LNHNV and CDR2 as YYDKDF (reference sequence). The length of the CDR3 is 23 residues. CDR3 in amino acids: CATSRDPNIITGEFGFGANVLTF.

The J gene is TRBJ2-1, the V gene TRBV13; the D call from TCRdb, TRBD2, cannot be confirmed without DNA. Germline-derived CDR1 and CDR2 are PRHDT and FYEKMQ (reference sequence). This CDR3 region has 16 residues. CDR3: CASSFWGTSGPNEQFF.

The J gene is TRBJ2-1, the V gene TRBV6-5. Germline V gives CDR1 MNHEY, CDR2 SVGAGI. This CDR3 is built from 14 residues. The CDR3 loop reads CASSYSETAVEQFF.

The chain employs TRBV20-1 and TRBJ2-7; TCRdb's D gene call, TRBD1, goes unchecked for lack of DNA. The CDR3 has 14 residues. Germline V gene sequence: CDR1 DFQATT, CDR2 SNEGSKA (reference sequence). The chain's CDR3 is CSARPGAPAYEQYF.

The chain carries TRBV29-1 and TRBJ1-1; TCRdb reports TRBD1, a call that lacks DNA to check it against. The CDR3 spans 12 residues. Germline loops: CDR1 SQVTM, CDR2 ANQGSEA. The CDR3 sequence: CSVHQGVTEAFF.

This CDR3 is CASSSVLAEYSYNEQFF. The chain joins TRBV5-6 to TRBJ2-1; there is no DNA to check the TCRdb D call of TRBD2. The germline V gene encodes CDR1 SGHDT and CDR2 YYEEEE. The CDR3 extends over 17 amino acids.

This chain joins TRBV7-8 and TRBJ1-1. The CDR3 runs to 14 residues. The germline V gene encodes CDR1 SGHVS and CDR2 FQNEAQ. This CDR3 is CASSLLPAFSEAFF. Variable domain in full (rest from reference TRBV7-8 and TRBJ1-1): GAGVSQSPRYKVAKRGQDVALRCDPISGHVSLFWYQQALGQGPEFLTYFQNEAQLDKSGLPSDRFFAERPEGSVSTLKIQRTQQEDSAVYLCASSLLPAFSEAFFGQGTRLTVV.

This chain connects TRBV29-1 to TRBJ2-1; absent DNA, TCRdb's TRBD1 call cannot be checked. This CDR3 is 13 amino acids long. Germline lookup yields CDR1 SQVTM and CDR2 ANQGSEA. CDR3 sequence reads: CSVLEAALNEQFF.

CDR3 loop: CSVVPRGSEKLFF. J is TRBJ1-4 and V is TRBV29-1; the TCRdb D gene call, TRBD1, has no DNA to confirm it. Germline loops: CDR1 SQVTM, CDR2 ANQGSEA. The CDR3 runs to 13 residues.

The chain has TRBV27 and TRBJ2-7; TCRdb picks TRBD2, but there is no DNA to check that call. The CDR3 length is 12 residues. The germline CDR1 and CDR2 sequences are MNHEY and SMNVEV (reference sequence). This CDR3 reads CASSLPSGEQYF.